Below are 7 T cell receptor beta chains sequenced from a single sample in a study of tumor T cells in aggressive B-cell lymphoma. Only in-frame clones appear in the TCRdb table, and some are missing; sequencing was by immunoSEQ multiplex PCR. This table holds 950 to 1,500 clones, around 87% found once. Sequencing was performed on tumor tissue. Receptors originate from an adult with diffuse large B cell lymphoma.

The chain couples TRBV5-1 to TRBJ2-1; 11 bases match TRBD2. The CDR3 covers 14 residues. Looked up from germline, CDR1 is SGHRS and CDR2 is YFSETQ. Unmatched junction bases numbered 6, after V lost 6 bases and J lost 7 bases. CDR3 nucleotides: TGCGCCAGCAAGACTAGCGGGGCAGGTAATGAGCAGTTCTTC. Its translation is CASKTSGAGNEQFF.

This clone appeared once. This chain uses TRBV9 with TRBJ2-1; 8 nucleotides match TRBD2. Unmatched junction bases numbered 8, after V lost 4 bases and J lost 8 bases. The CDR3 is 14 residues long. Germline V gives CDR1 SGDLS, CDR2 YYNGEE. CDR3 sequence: CASSPGTSIYEQFF. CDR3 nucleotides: TGTGCCAGCAGCCCCGGGACTAGTATTTATGAGCAGTTCTTC.

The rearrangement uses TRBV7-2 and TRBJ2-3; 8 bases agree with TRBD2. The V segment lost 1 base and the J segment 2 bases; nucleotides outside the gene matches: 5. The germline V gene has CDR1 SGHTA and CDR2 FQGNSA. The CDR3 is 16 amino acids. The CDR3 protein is CASSLGTSWNTDTQYF. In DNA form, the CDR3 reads TGTGCCAGCAGCTTAGGGACTAGCTGGAACACAGATACGCAGTATTTT.

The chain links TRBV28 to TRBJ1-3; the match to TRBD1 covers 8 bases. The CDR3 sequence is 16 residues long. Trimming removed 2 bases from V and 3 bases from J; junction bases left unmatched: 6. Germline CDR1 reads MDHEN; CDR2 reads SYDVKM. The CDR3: CASSLLQGAYGNTIYF. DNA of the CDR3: TGTGCCAGCAGTTTACTCCAGGGGGCATATGGAAACACCATATATTTT.

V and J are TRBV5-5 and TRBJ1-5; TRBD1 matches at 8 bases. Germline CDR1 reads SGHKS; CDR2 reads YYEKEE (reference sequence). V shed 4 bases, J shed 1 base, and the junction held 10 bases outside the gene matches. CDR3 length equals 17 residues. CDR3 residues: CASSPRTGTLSNQPQHF. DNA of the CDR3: TGTGCCAGCAGCCCCCGGACAGGGACCTTGAGCAATCAGCCCCAGCATTTT.

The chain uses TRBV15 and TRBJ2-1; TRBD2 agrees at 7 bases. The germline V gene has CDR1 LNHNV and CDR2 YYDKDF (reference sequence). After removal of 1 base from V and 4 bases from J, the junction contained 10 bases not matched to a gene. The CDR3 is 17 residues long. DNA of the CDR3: TGTGCCACCAGCAGAGGGCAACTAGCGTGGGGGTACAATGAGCAGTTCTTC. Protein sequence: CATSRGQLAWGYNEQFF.

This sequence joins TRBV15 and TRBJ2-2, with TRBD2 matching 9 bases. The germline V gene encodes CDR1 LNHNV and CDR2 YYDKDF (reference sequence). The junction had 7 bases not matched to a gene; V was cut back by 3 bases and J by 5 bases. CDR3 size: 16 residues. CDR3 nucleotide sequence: TGTGCCACCAGCAGTGAGGCGGGGGGGCGTACCGGGGAGCTGTTTTTT. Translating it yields CATSSEAGGRTGELFF.